The rows below give T cell receptor beta chains drawn from one sample of a study. A single record per CDR3 protein comes from TCRdb applying MiXCR to the 5' RACE reads. This repertoire shows tens of thousands of distinct CDR3 sequences, about 19% found once; its top ten account for 2.5% to 3%. The sequencing sample was made of naive CD4+ T cells sorted from a lymph node. Every receptor here comes from a female donor with breast cancer. The CDR3 runs from the conserved cysteine through the conserved F or W. Fields, in order: CDR3 DNA, CDR3 protein, J gene, D gene, V gene, clone size. A D gene is named only where the DNA matches it firmly. Clone size appears in some rows only: once, few, many, or a class for an expanded clone.

TGTGCCAGCAGCCAAGGTCTCGGGAACTCTGGGGCCAACGTCCTGACTTTC CASSQGLGNSGANVLTF TRBJ2-6 - TRBV3-1 -
TGCAGCGTTCTGAGAGGTGAAAAACTGTTTTTT CSVLRGEKLFF TRBJ1-4 - TRBV29-1 many
TGTGCCAGCAGATTGGGACAGGGAGAATATGGCTACACCTTC CASRLGQGEYGYTF TRBJ1-2 TRBD1 TRBV11-2 few
TGTGCCGGCAGCGTCCGAAAAGGGGGCGCAGAGACCCAGTACTTC CAGSVRKGGAETQYF TRBJ2-5 TRBD1 TRBV6-2/TRBV6-3 -
TGTGCCAGCAGCTTGCGGGGGGAGACTAACTATGGCTACACCTTC CASSLRGETNYGYTF TRBJ1-2 - TRBV5-5 -
TGTGCCAGCAGCTCATCGAGCGGGGCCACAGATACGCAGTATTTT CASSSSSGATDTQYF TRBJ2-3 TRBD2 TRBV7-2 few
TGCAGTGCTAGAGAGGGGCAGGGGCCCCAGCATTTT CSAREGQGPQHF TRBJ1-5 - TRBV20-1 many
TGTGCCAGCAGTTTAGATAGCTATCCGTTCTTC CASSLDSYPFF TRBJ2-1 - TRBV12-3/TRBV12-4 -
TGCGCCAGCAGCTCGTGGGCCGAACAGGGTAGGAACACTGAAGCTTTCTTT CASSSWAEQGRNTEAFF TRBJ1-1 - TRBV5-1 few
TGTGCCAGCAGTGGGGGTGGAAATCAGCCCCAGCATTTT CASSGGGNQPQHF TRBJ1-5 - TRBV6-4 few
TGTGCCATCAGTGAGTCCGCTGGAAGGGATAATTCACCCCTCCACTTT CAISESAGRDNSPLHF TRBJ1-6 - TRBV10-3 many
TGTGCCAGCAGCTTAGCCCTAGCGGGGGGCACAGATACGCAGTATTTT CASSLALAGGTDTQYF TRBJ2-3 TRBD2 TRBV7-9 many
TGTGCCAGCAGACCCCGGGAGAGATTCGGGTACGAGCAGTACTTC CASRPRERFGYEQYF TRBJ2-7 - TRBV27 -
TGTGCCAGCAGGGAAGGGCCTTGGGAGCAGTACTTC CASREGPWEQYF TRBJ2-7 - TRBV2 -
TGCGCCAGCAGCCAAGATCTGGGGTTTGAGACCCAGTACTTC CASSQDLGFETQYF TRBJ2-5 - TRBV4-3 medium-sized
TGTGCCAGCAGGGGGACAGGAGGTGGCTACACCTTC CASRGTGGGYTF TRBJ1-2 TRBD1 TRBV11-2 -
TGTGCCAGCAGCTTAATGGGGCTTACAAACACAGATACGCAGTATTTT CASSLMGLTNTDTQYF TRBJ2-3 - TRBV7-2 -
TGTGCCAGCAGCACTAGCCCGGGGGGCTACACCTTC CASSTSPGGYTF TRBJ1-2 - TRBV7-2 few
TGTGCCAGCAGTCTCAAATTTTCTCTCGCAGGGTGGGATCAGCCCCAGCATTTT CASSLKFSLAGWDQPQHF TRBJ1-5 - TRBV27 -
TGTGCCACCAGTGGGCTCAGGCAGGGGGTTGTTGCAGCAGATACGCAGTATTTT CATSGLRQGVVAADTQYF TRBJ2-3 TRBD1 TRBV24-1 -
TGTGCCAGCAGTGGCAAGGTGCGGTCCGGGGAGCTGTTTTTT CASSGKVRSGELFF TRBJ2-2 - TRBV12-3/TRBV12-4 few
TGTGCCAGCACCCGGGCGGGCGGGAGGAGGAATGAGCAGTTCTTC CASTRAGGRRNEQFF TRBJ2-1 TRBD2 TRBV6-5 many
TGCGCCAGCAGCGTCACAGGGGGCAAGAATTCACCCCTCCACTTT CASSVTGGKNSPLHF TRBJ1-6 TRBD1 TRBV5-1 -
TGTGCCAGCAGTCTCCCGAGTCTGAACACTGAAGCTTTCTTT CASSLPSLNTEAFF TRBJ1-1 - TRBV7-9 many
TGTGCCAGCAGTGAGGAAGGTTGGGGGACCCAGTACTTC CASSEEGWGTQYF TRBJ2-5 - TRBV6-1 -
TGTGCCAGCAGTTTCCGTTCTTTAGGACAGGGAACGGCTAGCAATCAGCCCCAGCATTTT CASSFRSLGQGTASNQPQHF TRBJ1-5 TRBD1 TRBV12-3/TRBV12-4 few
TGTGCCAGCAGCAACCGGGGACAGGGTAGCCACATTCAGTACTTC CASSNRGQGSHIQYF TRBJ2-4 TRBD1 TRBV3-1 -
TGCAGTGCTAGAGACCGGACAGGGAATGAAAAACTGTTTTTT CSARDRTGNEKLFF TRBJ1-4 TRBD1 TRBV20-1 many
TGCGCCAGCATTGATGGTGGGTCGCCCCGAACTAATGAAGCTTTCTTT CASIDGGSPRTNEAFF TRBJ1-1 - TRBV5-1 few
TGTGCCTGTACGAACGGAGCCGATAAGTTCTTC CACTNGADKFF TRBJ2-1 - TRBV30 few
TGTGCCAGCAGTCCACTGGAGAACACTGAAGCTTTCTTT CASSPLENTEAFF TRBJ1-1 - TRBV2 many
TGCAGCGTTGAAGGGTTTAGCGGGAGTGAAGATACGCAGTATTTT CSVEGFSGSEDTQYF TRBJ2-3 TRBD2 TRBV29-1 -
TGTGCCAGCAGCTCTCAGACGGCCATAGGGTCCTACGAGCAGTACTTC CASSSQTAIGSYEQYF TRBJ2-7 - TRBV11-3 few
TGTGCCAGCAGTTCCTACTTAGCAAATGAGCAGTTCTTC CASSSYLANEQFF TRBJ2-1 - TRBV12-3/TRBV12-4 -
TGCGCCAGCAGCTTCCTCCGGGACAGCTATGGCTACACCTTC CASSFLRDSYGYTF TRBJ1-2 TRBD1 TRBV5-1 few
TGTGCCAGCAGCTTCCAGAACGGCTACGAGCAGTACTTC CASSFQNGYEQYF TRBJ2-7 - TRBV5-5 -
TGTGCCTGGAGTACAGGGGAGGGTCAGCCCCAGCATTTT CAWSTGEGQPQHF TRBJ1-5 TRBD1 TRBV30 few
TGTGCCAGCAGCCCAAACCCCTCGAAGACAGATACGCAGTATTTT CASSPNPSKTDTQYF TRBJ2-3 - TRBV7-3 few
TGTGCCAGCAGCTTTAAGGGAAGCGGGGGCAGCCACGAGCAGTACTTC CASSFKGSGGSHEQYF TRBJ2-7 TRBD2 TRBV7-2 few
TGCGCCAGCAGCTTGGACAGGCTCAACACCGGGGAGCTGTTTTTT CASSLDRLNTGELFF TRBJ2-2 - TRBV5-1 many
TGCAGTGCTAGAGACTACGACAAACGCAATGAGCAGTTCTTC CSARDYDKRNEQFF TRBJ2-1 - TRBV20-1 many
TGTGCCAGCAGCCCTGCTAGCGTCGGCACAGATACGCAGTATTTT CASSPASVGTDTQYF TRBJ2-3 - TRBV5-4 -
TGCAGTGCTAGACCGGACAGCTCGTCGCGGGGTAGGGATGAGCAGTTCTTC CSARPDSSSRGRDEQFF TRBJ2-1 - TRBV20-1 few
TGCAGTGCTAGCCCCTGGACGGAGACCTACGAGCAGCACTTC CSASPWTETYEQHF TRBJ2-7 - TRBV20-1 -
TGTGCCTCTACCGGCGGGGGGCGTTTTAGCGAGCAGTACTTC CASTGGGRFSEQYF TRBJ2-7 TRBD2 TRBV11-2 few
TGCGCCAGCAGCTTGGGAGCATGGCAGCAAGAGACCCAGTACTTC CASSLGAWQQETQYF TRBJ2-5 - TRBV5-1 many
TGCAGTGTCTCGTCGGGACAGGACTACGAGCAGTACTTC CSVSSGQDYEQYF TRBJ2-7 TRBD1 TRBV20-1 few
TGCGCCAGCAGCCAAGTGCGAGTAGACAGGGCGGTTGGAGCTTTCTTT CASSQVRVDRAVGAFF TRBJ1-1 TRBD1 TRBV4-1 few
TGTGCCAGCAGTATCGAGACTAGCGGGGGGTCCGGGGAGCTGTTTTTT CASSIETSGGSGELFF TRBJ2-2 TRBD2 TRBV12-3/TRBV12-4 -
TGCGCCAGCAGCCAAGATGGCGGGAACTTACGAAATTCACCCCTCCACTTT CASSQDGGNLRNSPLHF TRBJ1-6 - TRBV4-1 medium-sized
TGTGCCATCAGTGATGACCGGAACACTGAAGCTTTCTTT CAISDDRNTEAFF TRBJ1-1 - TRBV10-3 few
TGCAGCGTTGACAGCGGGACAAGAATCGGGGAGACCCAGTACTTC CSVDSGTRIGETQYF TRBJ2-5 - TRBV29-1 many
TGTGCCAGCAGTGCGAAAAAGAGGGCTGAAGCTTTCTTT CASSAKKRAEAFF TRBJ1-1 - TRBV12-3/TRBV12-4 few
TGCAGTGCGAGGGGCAGCGGGTCCTACAATGAGCAGTTCTTC CSARGSGSYNEQFF TRBJ2-1 - TRBV20-1 -
TGCAGTGCTTTGCAGACTAACACTGAAGCTTTCTTT CSALQTNTEAFF TRBJ1-1 - TRBV20-1 -
TGTGCCAGCAGTTTACTAGCGGGAGGGCCTATGAATGAGCAGTTCTTC CASSLLAGGPMNEQFF TRBJ2-1 TRBD2 TRBV12-3/TRBV12-4 -
TGCGCCAGCAGCTTGGGTTCCGGGAGTCCCCCCCGGGAGCAGTTCTTC CASSLGSGSPPREQFF TRBJ2-1 - TRBV5-1 many